This is a list of T cell receptor beta chains from one sample in a study of blood T cell repertoires in COVID-19. This table comes from immunoSEQ multiplex PCR, and its TCRdb copy is limited to in-frame clones, with some not included. The sample lists some 500,000 clones, about 88% seen once, with 7.8% in the top ten. Sequenced input: peripheral blood. Receptors originate from a woman aged 45-65 years with COVID-19, enrolled during active disease. Both conserved end residues are part of each CDR3. D genes are given only for firm matches. Expanded clones are given a class, and other clones once, few, many or no size at all.

j_gene: TRBJ2-7
d_gene: -
len: 12
v_gene: TRBV5-1
abundance: -
CDR3aa: CASSFRGNEQYF
CDR3nt: TGCGCCAGCAGCTTTAGAGGAAACGAGCAGTACTTC

j_gene: TRBJ1-1
d_gene: -
len: 15
v_gene: TRBV10-3
abundance: once
CDR3aa: CAISESTSRTGKAFF
CDR3nt: TGTGCCATCAGTGAGTCCACAAGTCGAACAGGGAAAGCTTTCTTT

j_gene: TRBJ2-1
d_gene: TRBD1
len: 15
v_gene: TRBV27
abundance: -
CDR3aa: CASSHGRTGGNEQFF
CDR3nt: TGTGCCAGCAGTCATGGCCGGACAGGGGGCAATGAGCAGTTCTTC

j_gene: TRBJ2-3
d_gene: TRBD1
len: 15
v_gene: TRBV19
abundance: once
CDR3aa: CASSQDRGQKDTQYF
CDR3nt: TGTGCCAGTAGTCAGGACAGGGGGCAGAAAGATACGCAGTATTTT

j_gene: TRBJ1-2
d_gene: TRBD1
len: 13
v_gene: TRBV6-5
abundance: -
CDR3aa: CAIARGRGYGYTF
CDR3nt: TGTGCCATCGCGAGGGGGCGCGGCTATGGCTACACCTTC

j_gene: TRBJ2-7
d_gene: TRBD2
len: 19
v_gene: TRBV6-4
abundance: -
CDR3aa: CASSQLLAGAVLNNTTQYF
CDR3nt: TGTGCCAGCAGCCAATTACTAGCGGGGGCCGTCCTTAACAATACGACGCAGTACTTC

j_gene: TRBJ1-2
d_gene: -
len: 15
v_gene: TRBV18
abundance: -
CDR3aa: CASSPGAGPNYGYTF
CDR3nt: TGTGCCAGCTCACCAGGGGCAGGTCCTAACTATGGCTACACCTTC

j_gene: TRBJ1-1
d_gene: -
len: 15
v_gene: TRBV6-2/TRBV6-3
abundance: -
CDR3aa: CASSYFLGSYTEAFF
CDR3nt: TGTGCCAGCAGTTACTTCTTGGGCAGTTACACTGAAGCTTTCTTT

j_gene: TRBJ2-4
d_gene: -
len: 15
v_gene: TRBV9
abundance: -
CDR3aa: CASSVGGQTKNIQYF
CDR3nt: TGTGCCAGCAGCGTGGGGGGACAGACCAAAAACATTCAGTACTTC

j_gene: TRBJ1-4
d_gene: -
len: 14
v_gene: TRBV5-6
abundance: -
CDR3aa: CASSLGDNNEKLFF
CDR3nt: TGTGCCAGCAGCTTGGGGGACAACAATGAAAAACTGTTTTTT

j_gene: TRBJ1-3
d_gene: -
len: 13
v_gene: TRBV7-7
abundance: few
CDR3aa: CASSTSSGNTIYF
CDR3nt: TGTGCCAGCAGCACGAGTTCTGGAAACACCATATATTTT

j_gene: TRBJ2-7
d_gene: TRBD1
len: 14
v_gene: TRBV6-5
abundance: -
CDR3aa: CASSLRTGGYEQYF
CDR3nt: TGTGCCAGCAGTCTACGGACAGGGGGCTACGAGCAGTACTTC

j_gene: TRBJ1-1
d_gene: -
len: 13
v_gene: TRBV27
abundance: once
CDR3aa: CASSLVLNTEAFF
CDR3nt: TGTGCCAGCAGTCTCGTCTTGAACACTGAAGCTTTCTTT